Described below is a single T cell receptor (beta chain) sequence and its context. Its antigen is unidentified. The sample is drawn from a study of cytomegalovirus exposure and HLA in healthy donors. 13 Jbeta primers and 60 Vbeta primers were used for the PCR. Assay used: immunoSEQ multiplex PCR; TCRdb lists only in-frame clones, some missing. The sample holds approximately 100,000 clones, over 60% seen once. The CDR3 is made up of 13 amino acids. V gave up 2 bases and J gave up 2 bases, with 6 bases separating them. CDR1 and CDR2 from the germline V gene are KGHSH and LQKENI. Study results and caveats: Later analysis revealed greater clonal expansion in HLA-associated TCR beta chains than in equally common others.

The clonotype was recovered from a man aged 60 to 69 in good health and CMV-seropositive. Sequences were obtained from PBMCs. The chain has TRBV18 and TRBJ1-1; the D is unclear. The CDR3 DNA sequence: TGTGCCAGCTCACCAGGCCTCAACACTGAAGCTTTCTTT. Translated: CASSPGLNTEAFF.